These 7 T cell receptor beta chains originate from one sample sequenced in a study of blood T cell repertoires in COVID-19 (dated by TCRdb to 2018 to 2021). The library was prepared using the immunoSEQ multiplex PCR assay. This immuneACCESS table, as held by TCRdb, lists in-frame sequences with V and J called but not all clones. Of the missing ones, under half trace to an unresolved V gene in checked studies; the others have no known cause. This sample lists under 100,000 clones; roughly 80% were detected once. The ten largest clones take up approximately 12% of the sample. Sequencing used peripheral blood. These TCRs come from a woman in her thirties or forties with active or convalescent COVID-19.

The chain couples TRBV18 to TRBJ1-2; TRBD1 matches 9 bases. The CDR3 covers 16 residues. Germline V CDR1 and CDR2: KGHSH, LQKENI. Losses at the gene ends were 4 bases for V and 6 bases for J; bases not matched to a gene: 12. For the CDR3, the DNA is TGTGCCAGCTCACTTCAGGGACAGGGTTTGATGGATGGCTACACCTTC. It yields the protein CASSLQGQGLMDGYTF.

This chain connects TRBV3-1 (or the pseudogene TRBV3-2) to TRBJ2-7, with D perhaps TRBD2 (7 bases). The germline V and J ends were trimmed by 0 bases and 2 bases, with 23 bases remaining between them. The CDR3 has 19 residues. The germline V gene encodes CDR1 LGHDT and CDR2 YNNKEL (reference sequence). The CDR3 here is CASSQDFRFRGGDTYEQYF. The CDR3 nucleotides read TGTGCCAGCAGCCAAGATTTTCGGTTTAGGGGGGGGGACACCTACGAGCAGTACTTC.

The rearrangement joins TRBV5-1 to TRBJ1-4; TRBD1 agrees at 8 bases. The germline CDR1 and CDR2 sequences are SGHRS and YFSETQ. The CDR3 has 12 residues. The V and J ends lost 5 bases and 8 bases, in that order; junction bases with no gene match: 2. The CDR3 protein is CASRGQAEKLFF. The CDR3 nucleotides read TGCGCCAGCAGGGGACAGGCCGAAAAACTGTTTTTT.

The rearrangement uses TRBV29-1 and TRBJ1-4; 7 nucleotides agree with TRBD1. The germline V gene has CDR1 SQVTM and CDR2 ANQGSEA. This CDR3 region has 14 residues. J lost 7 bases, V lost 2 bases, and 7 bases had no gene match. The CDR3 reads CSVELTGYSEKLFF. CDR3 DNA: TGCAGCGTTGAACTGACAGGGTATAGTGAAAAACTGTTTTTT. The whole variable domain, filled in from reference TRBV29-1 and TRBJ1-4, reads SAVISQKPSRDICQRGTSLTIQCQVDSQVTMMFWYRQQPGQSLTLIATANQGSEATYESGFVIDKFPISRPNLTFSTLTVSNMSPEDSSIYLCSVELTGYSEKLFFGSGTQLSVL.

The rearrangement joins TRBV24-1 to TRBJ1-2; the D is unclear. Germline values: CDR1 KGHDR, CDR2 SFDVKD. This CDR3 spans 13 amino acids. V was cut by 3 bases and J by 4 bases, with 8 bases left in between. CDR3 in amino acids: CATSDATAYGYTF. In nucleotides, the CDR3 is TGTGCCACCAGTGATGCGACTGCCTATGGCTACACCTTC.

V is TRBV18 and J is TRBJ1-4; D is undetermined. The germline CDR1 and CDR2 sequences are KGHSH and LQKENI. Trimming took off 3 bases at V and 8 bases at J, with 7 bases between the two ends. The CDR3 length is 12 residues. CDR3 loop: CASSPGSEKLFF. CDR3 bases: TGTGCCAGCTCACCCGGGTCAGAAAAACTGTTTTTT.

This chain links TRBV6-1 with TRBJ2-5; 11 nucleotides agree with TRBD1. CDR1 and CDR2 from the germline V gene are MNHNS and SASEGT. The CDR3 consists of 16 residues. J lost 3 bases, V lost 1 base, and 4 bases had no gene match. Written as DNA, the CDR3 is TGTGCCAGCAGTGAAGTGGACAGGGGGCTGAAAGAGACCCAGTACTTC. Translation: CASSEVDRGLKETQYF.